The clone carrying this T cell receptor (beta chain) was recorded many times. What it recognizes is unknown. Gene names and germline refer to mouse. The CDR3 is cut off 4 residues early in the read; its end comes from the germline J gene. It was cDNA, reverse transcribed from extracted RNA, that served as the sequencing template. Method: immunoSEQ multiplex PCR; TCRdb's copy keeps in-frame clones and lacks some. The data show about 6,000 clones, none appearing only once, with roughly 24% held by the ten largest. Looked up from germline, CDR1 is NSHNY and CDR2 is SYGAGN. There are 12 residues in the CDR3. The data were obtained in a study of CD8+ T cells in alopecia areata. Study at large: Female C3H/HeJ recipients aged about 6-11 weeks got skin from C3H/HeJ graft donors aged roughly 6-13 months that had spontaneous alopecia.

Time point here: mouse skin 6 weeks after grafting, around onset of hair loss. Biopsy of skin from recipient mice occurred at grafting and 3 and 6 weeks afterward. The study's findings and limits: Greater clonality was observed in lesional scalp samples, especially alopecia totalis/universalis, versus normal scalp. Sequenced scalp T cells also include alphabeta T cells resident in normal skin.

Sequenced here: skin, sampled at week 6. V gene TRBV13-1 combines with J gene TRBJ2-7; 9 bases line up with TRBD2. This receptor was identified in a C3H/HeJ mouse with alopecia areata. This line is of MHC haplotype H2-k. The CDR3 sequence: CASLGGEYEQYF. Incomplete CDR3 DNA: TGTGCCAGCCTGGGGGGGGAGTAT.